This is a list of T cell receptor beta chains from one sample in a study of cytotoxic CD8 clonotypes in ibrutinib-treated CLL. Sequencing was performed with immunoSEQ multiplex PCR; in TCRdb, only in-frame clones are kept and a portion is missing. This table has approximately 90,000 clones, 75% to 80% appearing once. The specimen comprised PBMCs, sampled after 24 months of ibrutinib treatment. The receptors here all came from a human donor with chronic lymphocytic leukemia. Both conserved end residues are part of each CDR3. Fields, in order: J gene, D gene, V gene, clone size, CDR3 DNA, CDR3 protein. A D gene is named only where the DNA matches it firmly. Clone size is stated in some rows and not others, as once, few, many or a class when expanded.

>TRBJ2-7|NA|TRBV7-9|NA
TGTGCCAGCAGCTTAGCGCAGGGGGAGCAGTACTTC
CASSLAQGEQYF
>TRBJ2-7|TRBD2|TRBV19|NA
TGTGCCAGTAGTACCCCCGGGACTAGCGTCGAGCAGTACTTC
CASSTPGTSVEQYF
>TRBJ1-6|TRBD1|TRBV19|NA
TGTGCCAGTAGTACCCTCCGGGACAGGGGGAATTCACCCCTCCACTTT
CASSTLRDRGNSPLHF
>TRBJ2-1|TRBD2|TRBV5-4|few
TGTGCCAGCAGCTCAACTAGCGGGAGCTACAATGAGCAGTTCTTC
CASSSTSGSYNEQFF
>TRBJ1-6|NA|TRBV27|NA
TGTGCCAGTGCGAGGAGCTCCTATAATTCACCCCTCCACTTT
CASARSSYNSPLHF
>TRBJ1-2|NA|TRBV28|NA
TGTGCCAGCAGCTCAGGGGACTATGGCTACACCTTC
CASSSGDYGYTF
>TRBJ1-1|NA|TRBV27|NA
TGTGCCAGCAGTTTATACACTAGAGCTGAAGCTTTCTTT
CASSLYTRAEAFF
>TRBJ2-1|NA|TRBV6-5|NA
TGTGCCAGCAGTTACTCAACGGAGACCTCCTACAATGAGCAGTTCTTC
CASSYSTETSYNEQFF
>TRBJ2-5|TRBD2|TRBV7-2|NA
TGTGCCAGCAGCCGTACTGGAGCGGGAGCGTTTGAGACCCAGTACTTC
CASSRTGAGAFETQYF
>TRBJ2-7|TRBD1|TRBV5-1|NA
TGCGCCAGCAGCTTGGAAGGGCAGGGGGCCTACGAGCAGTACTTC
CASSLEGQGAYEQYF
>TRBJ2-7|TRBD1|TRBV9|NA
TGTGCCAGCAGCGCCCGGGACAGGGGTCCTTTCCAGCAGTACTTC
CASSARDRGPFQQYF
>TRBJ2-3|NA|TRBV30|NA
TGTGCCTGGAGCCCGTCCGGGGGAGATACGCAGTATTTT
CAWSPSGGDTQYF
>TRBJ2-2|NA|TRBV7-9|NA
TGTGCCGAGGAGGGGGCAGGTTTAACCGGGGAGCTGTTTTTT
CAEEGAGLTGELFF
>TRBJ2-7|NA|TRBV14|NA
TGTGCCAGCAGCCAAGAATTTTACAGCGCCTACGAGCAGTACTTC
CASSQEFYSAYEQYF
>TRBJ2-2|TRBD1|TRBV9|NA
TGTGCCAGCAGCGCTCGGGACAGGGCGACCGGGGAGCTGTTTTTT
CASSARDRATGELFF
>TRBJ2-1|TRBD2|TRBV4-2|NA
TGTGCCAGCAGCCAATTAGGTCTAGCGGGAGCGGTTGAGCAGTTCTTC
CASSQLGLAGAVEQFF